The 5 T cell receptor beta chains below all came from one sample that was sequenced in a study of T cell repertoires in cytomegalovirus infection. TCRdb redid the calling of the reads with MiXCR, one entry per CDR3 protein. The table shows 55,000 to 85,000 distinct CDR3 sequences, with around 3.8% occurring only once. The sample was PBMCs. The source of these receptors is a human donor in good health (CMV status not recorded). Some clones in this sample may be carry-over from other donors' samples.

The V and J genes are TRBV6-2 or TRBV6-3 and TRBJ1-5; D gene ambiguous. The CDR3 covers 13 residues. The V gene's germline CDR1 is MNHEY and CDR2 SVGEGT. Trimming shortened V by 6 bases and J by 9 bases, and 15 bases separated the two germline ends. CDR3 loop: CASSPQVSMPQHF. For the CDR3, the DNA is TGTGCCAGCAGCCCCCAGGTGAGCATGCCCCAGCATTTT.

This clonotype was found many times. The chain employs TRBV7-2 and TRBJ2-7; D perhaps matches TRBD2 (6 bases). With 2 bases removed from V and 6 bases from J, the gap between germline ends came to 8 bases. Germline assignment: CDR1 SGHTA and CDR2 FQGNSA. This CDR3 has 12 amino acids. In nucleotides, the CDR3 is TGTGCCAGCAGCTTATGGGGAGGCGAGCAGTACTTC. Translated: CASSLWGGEQYF.

There are many counts of this clonotype. V usage is TRBV7-2 and J usage is TRBJ1-1; D unresolved. The ends were cut back, 0 bases at V and 12 bases at J, with 14 bases in the middle. Germline V gene lookup returns CDR1 SGHTA and CDR2 FQGNSA. The CDR3 totals 13 residues. CDR3 nucleotide sequence: TGTGCCAGCAGCTTAGCGCCCGGCTGGTTTACTTTCTTT. It encodes CASSLAPGWFTFF. Full variable domain (outside the CDR3, taken from reference TRBV7-2 and TRBJ1-1): GAGVSQSPSNKVTEKGKDVELRCDPISGHTALYWYRQSLGQGLEFLIYFQGNSAPDKSGLPSDRFSAERTGGSVSTLTIQRTQQEDSAVYLCASSLAPGWFTFFGQGTRLTVV.

This clonotype was counted many times. The chain recombines TRBV11-2 with TRBJ2-3, with 9 bases lining up with TRBD2. The V gene's germline CDR1 is SGHAT and CDR2 FQNNGV. CDR3 length equals 15 residues. V lost 2 bases, J lost 4 bases, and 4 bases stayed unmatched. The CDR3 loop reads CASSLSSGVADTQYF. The CDR3 DNA sequence: TGTGCCAGCAGCTTATCTAGCGGGGTGGCAGATACGCAGTATTTT.

The sample holds many counts of this clonotype. V and J are TRBV28 and TRBJ1-3; unclear D gene. The germline CDR1 and CDR2 sequences are MDHEN and SYDVKM. The CDR3 is 15 residues long. V was pared by 5 bases and J by 5 bases, with 16 bases between. The CDR3 nucleotides read TGTGCCAGCAGTCTCGAGTCGTTACTTAGAAACACCATATATTTT. This encodes CASSLESLLRNTIYF.